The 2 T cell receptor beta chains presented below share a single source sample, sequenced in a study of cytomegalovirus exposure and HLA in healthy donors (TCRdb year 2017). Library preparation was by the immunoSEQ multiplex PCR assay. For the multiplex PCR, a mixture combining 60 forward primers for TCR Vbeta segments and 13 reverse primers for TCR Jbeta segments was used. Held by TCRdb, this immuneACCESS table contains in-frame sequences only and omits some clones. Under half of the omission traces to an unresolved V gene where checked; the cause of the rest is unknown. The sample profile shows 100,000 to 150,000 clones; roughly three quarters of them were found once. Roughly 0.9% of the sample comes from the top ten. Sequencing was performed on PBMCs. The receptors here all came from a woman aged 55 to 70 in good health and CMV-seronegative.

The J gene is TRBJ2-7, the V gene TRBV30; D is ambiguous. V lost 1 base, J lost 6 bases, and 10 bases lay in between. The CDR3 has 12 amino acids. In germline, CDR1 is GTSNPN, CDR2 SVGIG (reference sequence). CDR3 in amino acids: CAWSELTREQYF. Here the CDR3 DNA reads TGTGCCTGGAGTGAACTAACACGCGAGCAGTACTTC.

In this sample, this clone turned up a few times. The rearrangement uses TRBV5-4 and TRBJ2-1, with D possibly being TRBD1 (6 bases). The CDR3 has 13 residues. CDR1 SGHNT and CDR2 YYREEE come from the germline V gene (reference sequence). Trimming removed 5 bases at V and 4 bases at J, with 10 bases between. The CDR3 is CASRIGGYNEQFF. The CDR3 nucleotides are TGTGCCAGCAGAATAGGGGGTTACAATGAGCAGTTCTTC.